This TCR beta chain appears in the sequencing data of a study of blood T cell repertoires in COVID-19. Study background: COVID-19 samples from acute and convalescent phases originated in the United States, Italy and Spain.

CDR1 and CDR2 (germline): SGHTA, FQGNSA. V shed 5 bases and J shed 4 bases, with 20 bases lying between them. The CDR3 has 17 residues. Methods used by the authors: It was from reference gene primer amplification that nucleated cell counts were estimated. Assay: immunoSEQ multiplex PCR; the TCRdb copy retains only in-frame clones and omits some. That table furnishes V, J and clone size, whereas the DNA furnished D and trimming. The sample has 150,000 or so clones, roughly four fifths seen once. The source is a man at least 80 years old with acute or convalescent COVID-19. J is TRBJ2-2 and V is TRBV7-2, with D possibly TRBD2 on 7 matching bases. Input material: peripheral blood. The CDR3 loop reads CASSPNPVGGPTGELFF. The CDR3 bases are TGTGCCAGCAGCCCTAACCCGGTCGGGGGGCCCACCGGGGAGCTGTTTTTT.